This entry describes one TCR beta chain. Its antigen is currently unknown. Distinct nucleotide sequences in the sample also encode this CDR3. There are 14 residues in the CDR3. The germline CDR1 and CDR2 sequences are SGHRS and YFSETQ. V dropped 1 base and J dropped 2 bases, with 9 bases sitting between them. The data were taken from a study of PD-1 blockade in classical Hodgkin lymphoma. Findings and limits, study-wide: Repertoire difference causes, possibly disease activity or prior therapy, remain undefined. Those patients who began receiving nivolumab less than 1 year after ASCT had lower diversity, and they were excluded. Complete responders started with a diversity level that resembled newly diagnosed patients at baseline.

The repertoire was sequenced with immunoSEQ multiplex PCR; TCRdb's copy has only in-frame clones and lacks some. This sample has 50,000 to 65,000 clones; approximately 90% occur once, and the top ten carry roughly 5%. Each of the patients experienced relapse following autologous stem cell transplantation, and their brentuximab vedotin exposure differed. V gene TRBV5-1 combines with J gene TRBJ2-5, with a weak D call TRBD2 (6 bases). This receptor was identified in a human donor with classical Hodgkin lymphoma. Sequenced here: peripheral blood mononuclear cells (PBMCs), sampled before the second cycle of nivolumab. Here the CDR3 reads CASSLFGGQETQYF. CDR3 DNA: TGCGCCAGCAGCTTGTTCGGGGGTCAAGAGACCCAGTACTTC.